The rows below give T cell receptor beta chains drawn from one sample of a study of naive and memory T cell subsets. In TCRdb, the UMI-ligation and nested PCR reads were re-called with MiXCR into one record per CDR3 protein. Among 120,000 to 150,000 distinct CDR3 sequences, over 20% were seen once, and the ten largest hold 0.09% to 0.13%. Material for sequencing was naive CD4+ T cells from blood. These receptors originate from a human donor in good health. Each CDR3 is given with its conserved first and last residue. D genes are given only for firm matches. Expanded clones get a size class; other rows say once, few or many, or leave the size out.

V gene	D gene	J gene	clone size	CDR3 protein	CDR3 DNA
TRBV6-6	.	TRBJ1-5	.	CASSYSAGSRPQHF	TGTGCCAGCAGTTACTCGGCAGGTTCTAGGCCCCAGCATTTT
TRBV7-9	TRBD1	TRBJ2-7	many	CASSRGQGRYEQYF	TGTGCCAGCAGCCGCGGACAGGGGAGGTACGAGCAGTACTTC
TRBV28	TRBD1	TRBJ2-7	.	CASSNPTGSYEQYF	TGTGCCAGCAGCAACCCGACAGGGTCATACGAGCAGTACTTC
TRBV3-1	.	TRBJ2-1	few	CASSQEGHWRFF	TGTGCCAGCAGCCAAGAAGGACATTGGCGGTTCTTC
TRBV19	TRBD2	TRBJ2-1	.	CASREGLAGGRDEQFF	TGTGCCAGTAGGGAGGGACTAGCGGGAGGTAGGGATGAGCAGTTCTTC
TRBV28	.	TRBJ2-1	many	CASIQGGSSYNEQFF	TGTGCCAGCATTCAGGGGGGTAGCTCCTACAATGAGCAGTTCTTC
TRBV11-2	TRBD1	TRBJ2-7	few	CASSFSSRTGVYEQYF	TGTGCCAGCAGCTTCAGTTCGAGGACAGGGGTTTACGAGCAGTACTTC
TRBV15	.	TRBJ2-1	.	CATSRVFRSWRSYNEQFF	TGTGCCACCAGCAGAGTTTTTCGAAGCTGGAGGTCCTACAATGAGCAGTTCTTC
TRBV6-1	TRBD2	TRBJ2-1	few	CASKNGGRAGPLNEQFF	TGTGCCAGCAAGAACGGGGGGAGAGCGGGACCGCTCAATGAGCAGTTCTTC
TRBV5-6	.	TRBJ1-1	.	CASSLAGGDTEAFF	TGTGCCAGCAGCTTGGCTGGGGGAGACACTGAAGCTTTCTTT
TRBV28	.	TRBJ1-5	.	CASSFRVGSQPQHF	TGTGCCAGCAGTTTTAGGGTGGGCAGTCAGCCCCAGCATTTT
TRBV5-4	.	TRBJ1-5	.	CASSQDGGVQPQHF	TGTGCCAGCAGCCAGGACGGCGGAGTACAGCCCCAGCATTTT
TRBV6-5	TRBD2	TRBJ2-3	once	CASSYYRGRGADTQYF	TGTGCCAGCAGTTACTACCGCGGGAGGGGGGCAGATACGCAGTATTTT
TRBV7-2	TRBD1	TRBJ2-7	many	CASRPGGVSYEQYF	TGTGCCAGCAGGCCAGGGGGAGTCTCCTACGAGCAGTACTTC
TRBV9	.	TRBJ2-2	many	CASTSVGTGELFF	TGTGCCAGCACCTCAGTGGGCACCGGGGAGCTGTTTTTT
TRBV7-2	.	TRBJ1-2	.	CASSSLANYGYTF	TGTGCCAGCAGCTCCTTGGCTAACTATGGCTACACCTTC
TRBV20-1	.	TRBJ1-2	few	CSARAGSYGYTF	TGCAGTGCCCGGGCGGGGAGCTATGGCTACACCTTC
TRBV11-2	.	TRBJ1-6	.	CASSRSGTGNSPLHF	TGTGCCAGCAGCCGCTCTGGGACGGGTAATTCACCCCTCCACTTT
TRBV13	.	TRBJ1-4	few	CASSHTGEGPNEKLFF	TGTGCCAGCAGCCATACGGGGGAGGGACCTAATGAAAAACTGTTTTTT
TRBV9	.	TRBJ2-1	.	CASSPGGVGDEQFF	TGTGCCAGCAGCCCAGGGGGGGTCGGGGATGAGCAGTTCTTC
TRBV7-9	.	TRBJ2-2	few	CASTGGMWANTGELFF	TGTGCCAGCACCGGGGGCATGTGGGCGAACACCGGGGAGCTGTTTTTT
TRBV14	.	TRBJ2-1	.	CASSLRGGYAEQFF	TGTGCCAGCAGCCTCAGGGGAGGGTACGCTGAGCAGTTCTTC
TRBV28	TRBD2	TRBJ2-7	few	CASSGRSRYEQYF	TGTGCCAGTAGCGGGAGGTCGAGGTACGAGCAGTACTTC
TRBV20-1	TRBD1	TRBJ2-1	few	CSAIQGNARPNEQFF	TGCAGTGCTATACAGGGGAACGCCCGCCCCAATGAGCAGTTCTTC
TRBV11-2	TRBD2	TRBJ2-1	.	CASSLELAGANEQFF	TGTGCCAGCAGCTTGGAACTAGCGGGAGCGAATGAGCAGTTCTTC
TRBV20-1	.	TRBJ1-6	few	CSARFGGTKYNSPLHF	TGCAGTGCTAGATTTGGGGGGACCAAGTATAATTCACCCCTCCACTTT
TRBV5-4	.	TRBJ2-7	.	CASSSGAAKGQYF	TGTGCCAGCAGCTCCGGGGCAGCTAAAGGGCAGTACTTC
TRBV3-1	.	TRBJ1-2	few	CASRQLGAVYTF	TGTGCCAGCCGCCAACTTGGTGCAGTCTACACCTTC
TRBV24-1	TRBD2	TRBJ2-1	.	CATSDFSGRALNEQFF	TGTGCCACCAGTGATTTTAGCGGGAGGGCCCTCAATGAGCAGTTCTTC
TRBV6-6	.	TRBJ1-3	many	CASGAVAGNTIYF	TGTGCCAGCGGTGCAGTAGCTGGAAACACCATATATTTT
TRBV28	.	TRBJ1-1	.	CASRFLHTEAFF	TGTGCCAGCAGGTTCCTTCACACTGAAGCTTTCTTT
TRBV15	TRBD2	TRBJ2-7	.	CATSMSGASSYEQYF	TGTGCCACCAGCATGAGCGGGGCTAGCTCCTACGAGCAGTACTTC
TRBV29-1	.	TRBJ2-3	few	CSVESLFGGTQYF	TGCAGCGTTGAATCTTTATTTGGGGGTACGCAGTATTTT
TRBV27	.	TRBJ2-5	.	CASSFSPLETQYF	TGTGCCAGCAGTTTTTCCCCATTGGAGACCCAGTACTTC
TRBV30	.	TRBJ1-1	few	CAWTGSLDTEAFF	TGTGCCTGGACAGGGTCATTGGACACTGAAGCTTTCTTT
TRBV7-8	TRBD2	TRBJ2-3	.	CASRSSGSGRSDTQYF	TGTGCCAGCAGGTCGTCGGGTAGCGGGAGGTCCGATACGCAGTATTTT
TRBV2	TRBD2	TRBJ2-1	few	CASSEGAAGLYNEQFF	TGTGCCAGCAGTGAAGGGGCAGCGGGACTCTACAATGAGCAGTTCTTC
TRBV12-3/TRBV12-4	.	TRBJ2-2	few	CASSLVLKNTGELFF	TGTGCCAGCAGTTTAGTTCTGAAGAACACCGGGGAGCTGTTTTTT
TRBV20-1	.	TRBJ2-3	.	CRANRDFTDTQYF	TGCAGAGCTAATCGGGACTTCACAGATACGCAGTATTTT
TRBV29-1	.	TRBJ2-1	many	CSASYNEQFF	TGCAGCGCCTCCTACAATGAGCAGTTCTTC
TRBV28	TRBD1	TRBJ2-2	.	CASKGQGVTGELFF	TGTGCCAGCAAGGGACAGGGGGTGACCGGGGAGCTGTTTTTT
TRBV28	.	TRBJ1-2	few	CASRVTGRDYGYTF	TGTGCCAGCAGGGTAACAGGGAGAGACTATGGCTACACCTTC
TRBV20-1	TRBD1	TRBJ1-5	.	CSASNRGLLPQHF	TGCAGTGCTAGCAACAGGGGGCTTTTACCCCAGCATTTT
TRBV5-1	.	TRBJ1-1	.	CASSRSPAGTEAFF	TGCGCCAGCAGCCGCTCTCCGGCGGGCACTGAAGCTTTCTTT
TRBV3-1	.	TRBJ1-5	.	CASSQDSLDQPQHF	TGTGCCAGCAGCCAAGACTCTCTCGATCAGCCCCAGCATTTT
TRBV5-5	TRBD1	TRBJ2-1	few	CASSPGQGVDNEQFF	TGTGCCAGCAGCCCGGGACAGGGGGTAGACAATGAGCAGTTCTTC
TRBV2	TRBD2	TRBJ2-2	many	CASSTLSTGLAGTGELFF	TGTGCCAGCAGTACATTATCCACGGGACTAGCGGGAACCGGGGAGCTGTTTTTT
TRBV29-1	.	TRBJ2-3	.	CSVGGSLTTDTQYF	TGCAGCGTTGGGGGCAGCCTAACCACAGATACGCAGTATTTT
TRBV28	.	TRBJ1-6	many	CASSLLGGGSPLHF	TGTGCCAGCAGTTTATTGGGGGGAGGTTCACCCCTCCACTTT
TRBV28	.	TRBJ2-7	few	CASRLTLTPGSYEQYF	TGTGCCAGCAGGCTCACCCTGACACCGGGATCCTACGAGCAGTACTTC
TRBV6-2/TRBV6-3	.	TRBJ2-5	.	CASRFSGGGETQYF	TGTGCCAGCAGGTTTTCGGGGGGCGGAGAGACCCAGTACTTC
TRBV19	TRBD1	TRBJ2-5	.	CASSRQGKSEETQYF	TGTGCCAGTAGTAGACAGGGCAAGAGTGAAGAGACCCAGTACTTC
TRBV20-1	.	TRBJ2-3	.	CSAQSGTISLDTQYF	TGCAGTGCCCAGTCCGGGACCATCTCATTAGATACGCAGTATTTT
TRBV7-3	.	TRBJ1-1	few	CATSGAVITEAFF	TGTGCCACCTCGGGCGCGGTTATCACTGAAGCTTTCTTT
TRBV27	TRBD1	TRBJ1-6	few	CASSPGHTGGKWNSPLHF	TGTGCCAGCAGCCCTGGGCATACAGGGGGCAAATGGAATTCACCCCTCCACTTT
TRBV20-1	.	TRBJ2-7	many	CSASSRGRGLYEQYF	TGCAGTGCTAGTTCCCGGGGAAGAGGCCTCTACGAGCAGTACTTC
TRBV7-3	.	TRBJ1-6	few	CASSYMGGGNSPLHF	TGTGCCAGCAGCTACATGGGGGGGGGGAATTCACCCCTCCACTTT
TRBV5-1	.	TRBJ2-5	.	CASSPRDPRVQETQYF	TGCGCCAGCAGCCCTAGGGACCCCCGGGTCCAAGAGACCCAGTACTTC
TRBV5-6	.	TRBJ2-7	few	CASSSTGGGYNSYEQYF	TGTGCCAGCAGCTCTACAGGCGGCGGCTACAACTCCTACGAGCAGTACTTC